This T cell receptor beta chain was identified during a study of early T cells in non-severe SARS-CoV-2 infection. The protocol attached unique molecular identifiers to individual cDNA molecules. Using its own MiXCR run on the 5' RACE reads, TCRdb lists one record per CDR3 protein. The sample records around 83,000 distinct CDR3 sequences, about 12% being singletons. Between the trimmed V and J ends, which lost 4 bases and 2 bases, there was a span of 9 bases. The germline V gene has CDR1 MNHEY and CDR2 SVGAGI. The CDR3 is made up of 13 amino acids. As concerns this clonotype: Its specificity is unknown.

General observations from the study: Comparison of clonotypes with VDJdb favored anti-spike CD8 responses while missing private and CD4 specificities.

This TCR was sampled from an adult who was a healthcare worker with PCR-confirmed SARS-CoV-2 infection or an uninfected control (not recorded which). This specimen was whole blood, taken at baseline. The chain recombines TRBV6-5 with TRBJ2-7; perhaps TRBD1 as D (6 bases). The CDR3, as DNA: TGTGCCAGCAGTTTTCACAGGGCCTACGAGCAGTACTTC. It is translated as CASSFHRAYEQYF.